A selection of T cell receptor beta chains follows, all from one sample in a study of blood T cells in healthy people across ages. TCRdb re-called the 5' RACE reads through MiXCR, storing one row per CDR3 protein. This table holds hundreds of thousands of distinct CDR3 sequences, 56% found once. Sequencing was done on a sample of blood. All receptors derive from a man aged 40-55 years in good health. The CDR3 runs from the conserved cysteine through the conserved F or W. D genes are given only for firm matches. Rows give clone size only sometimes, using once, few, many, or a class for an expanded clone.

size | D | J | V | DNA | CDR3
- | - | TRBJ2-6 | TRBV6-5 | TGTGCCAGCAGACCCCCGGGGGCGGGTGGGGCCAACGTCCTGACTTTC | CASRPPGAGGANVLTF
- | TRBD1 | TRBJ2-7 | TRBV29-1 | TGCAGCGTTGAAGACACAGGGGGCGTCTACGAGCAGTACTTC | CSVEDTGGVYEQYF
few | TRBD1 | TRBJ1-6 | TRBV7-9 | TGTGCCAGCAGCGCCGGGACAGATAATTCACCCCTCCACTTT | CASSAGTDNSPLHF
- | - | TRBJ1-5 | TRBV12-3/TRBV12-4 | TGTGCCAGCGACCCCAGTACCATCGGAAATCAGCCCCAGCATTTT | CASDPSTIGNQPQHF
- | TRBD1 | TRBJ2-7 | TRBV5-6 | TGTGCCAGCAGCTTGGAGATACAGGGGGACTACGAGCAGTACTTC | CASSLEIQGDYEQYF
few | - | TRBJ2-3 | TRBV6-1 | TGTGCCAGCAGGCAGGGACACACAGATACGCAGTATTTT | CASRQGHTDTQYF
- | TRBD1 | TRBJ2-5 | TRBV4-3 | TGCGCCAGCAGCCATGTGGGCAGGGGGCGCCCAGAGACCCAGTACTTC | CASSHVGRGRPETQYF
- | - | TRBJ2-3 | TRBV30 | TGTGCCTGGAGTGTACGTCCAGATACGCAGTATTTT | CAWSVRPDTQYF
- | TRBD2 | TRBJ2-1 | TRBV27 | TGTGCCAGCAGTTTTCTAGCGGGAGTATCGCCAATGGGTGAGCAGTTCTTC | CASSFLAGVSPMGEQFF
- | - | TRBJ2-5 | TRBV7-2 | TGTGCCAGCAGCTCGACACCCAACCAAGAGACCCAGTACTTC | CASSSTPNQETQYF
- | - | TRBJ1-1 | TRBV7-2 | TGTGCCAGCAGCAAAGGACTCGGGGGGTTTGATGACGCGGACACTGAAGCTTTCTTT | CASSKGLGGFDDADTEAFF
- | TRBD2 | TRBJ2-1 | TRBV7-3 | TGTGCCAGCAGCGTAAGCGGGAGTGGTAATGAGCAGTTCTTC | CASSVSGSGNEQFF
- | - | TRBJ2-7 | TRBV24-1 | TGTGCCACCTCGTTGGGTTCCGATATCAATGAGCAGTACTTC | CATSLGSDINEQYF
few | - | TRBJ2-7 | TRBV6-6 | TGTGCCAGCAGTTACTCGATGGCGGGGAGCTCCTACGAGCAGTACTTC | CASSYSMAGSSYEQYF